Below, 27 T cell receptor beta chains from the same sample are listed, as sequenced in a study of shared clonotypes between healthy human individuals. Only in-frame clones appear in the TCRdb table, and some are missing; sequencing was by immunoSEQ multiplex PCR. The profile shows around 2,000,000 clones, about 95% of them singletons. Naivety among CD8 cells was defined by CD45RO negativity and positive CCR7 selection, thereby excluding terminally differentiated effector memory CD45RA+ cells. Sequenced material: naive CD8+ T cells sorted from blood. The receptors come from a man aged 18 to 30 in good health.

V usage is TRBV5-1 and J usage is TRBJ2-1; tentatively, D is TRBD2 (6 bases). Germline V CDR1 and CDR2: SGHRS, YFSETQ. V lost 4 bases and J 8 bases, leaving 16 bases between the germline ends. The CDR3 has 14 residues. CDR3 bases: TGCGCCAGCAGCATTACTAGCCCCTCAGATGAGCAGTTCTTC. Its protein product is CASSITSPSDEQFF.

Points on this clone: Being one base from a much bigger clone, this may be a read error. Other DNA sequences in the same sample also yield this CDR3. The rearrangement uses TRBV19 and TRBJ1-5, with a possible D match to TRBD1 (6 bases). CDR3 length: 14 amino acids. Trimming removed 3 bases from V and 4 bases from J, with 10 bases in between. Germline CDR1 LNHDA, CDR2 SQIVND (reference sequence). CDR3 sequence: CASSIRDNNQPQHF. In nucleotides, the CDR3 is TGTGCCAGTAGTATCCGGGACAATAATCAGCCCCAGCATTTT.

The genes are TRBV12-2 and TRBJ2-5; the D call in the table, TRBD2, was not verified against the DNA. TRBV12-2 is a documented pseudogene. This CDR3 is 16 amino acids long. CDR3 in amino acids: CASRFPPAGNQETQYF. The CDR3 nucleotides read TGTGCAAGTCGCTTCCCCCCGGCGGGGAACCAAGAGACCCAGTACTTC.

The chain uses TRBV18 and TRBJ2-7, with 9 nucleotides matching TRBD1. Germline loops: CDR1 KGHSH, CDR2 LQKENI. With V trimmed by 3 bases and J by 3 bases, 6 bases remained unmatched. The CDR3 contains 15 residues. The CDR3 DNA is TGTGCCAGCTCACCGACGGACAGGGGAAACTACGAGCAGTACTTC. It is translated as CASSPTDRGNYEQYF.

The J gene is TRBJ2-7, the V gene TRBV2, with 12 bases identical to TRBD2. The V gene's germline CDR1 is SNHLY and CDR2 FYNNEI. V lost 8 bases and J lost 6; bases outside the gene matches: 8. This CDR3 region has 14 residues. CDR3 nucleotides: TGTGCCAGCCTTGGACTAGCGGGGTCCGGCGAGCAGTACTTC. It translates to CASLGLAGSGEQYF.

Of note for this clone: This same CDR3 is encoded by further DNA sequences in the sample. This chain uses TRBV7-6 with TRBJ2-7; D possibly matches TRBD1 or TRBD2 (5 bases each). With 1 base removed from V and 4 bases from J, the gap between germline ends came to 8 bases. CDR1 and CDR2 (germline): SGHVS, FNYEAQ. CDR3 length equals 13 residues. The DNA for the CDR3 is TGTGCCAGCAGCTTAGGGGGACCTTACGAGCAGTACTTC. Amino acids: CASSLGGPYEQYF.

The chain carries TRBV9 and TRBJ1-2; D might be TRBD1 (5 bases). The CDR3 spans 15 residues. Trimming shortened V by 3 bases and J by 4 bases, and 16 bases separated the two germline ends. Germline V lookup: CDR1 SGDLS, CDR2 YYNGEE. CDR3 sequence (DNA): TGTGCCAGCAGCGCATCCACGACAGAAAGCTATGGCTACACCTTC. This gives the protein CASSASTTESYGYTF.

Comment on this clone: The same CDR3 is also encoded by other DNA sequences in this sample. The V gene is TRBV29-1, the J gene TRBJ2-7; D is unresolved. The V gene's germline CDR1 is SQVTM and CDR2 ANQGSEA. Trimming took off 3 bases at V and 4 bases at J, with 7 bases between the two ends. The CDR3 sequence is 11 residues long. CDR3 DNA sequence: TGCAGCGTTGAGCAAGGGTACGAGCAGTACTTC. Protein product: CSVEQGYEQYF.

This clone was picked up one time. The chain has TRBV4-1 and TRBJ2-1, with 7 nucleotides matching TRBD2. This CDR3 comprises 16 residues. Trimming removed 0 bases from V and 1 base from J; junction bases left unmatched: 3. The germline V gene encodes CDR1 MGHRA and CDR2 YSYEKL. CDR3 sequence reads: CASSQDASGSYNEQFF. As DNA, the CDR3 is TGCGCCAGCAGCCAAGATGCTAGCGGTTCCTACAATGAGCAGTTCTTC.

The CDR3 DNA reads TGTGCCAGCAGCACAATAGCGGGGGGGCCTGGTGACAATGAGCAGTTCTTC. Its translation is CASSTIAGGPGDNEQFF. The rearrangement uses TRBV7-9 and TRBJ2-1, with 11 bases identical to TRBD2. Germline CDR1 and CDR2: SEHNR and FQNEAQ (reference sequence). Losses at the gene ends were 5 bases for V and 5 bases for J; bases not matched to a gene: 11. The CDR3 has 17 residues.

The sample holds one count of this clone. Written as DNA, the CDR3 is TGTGCCAGCAGCATGGGACAGGTCTACGAGCAGTACTTC. Protein product: CASSMGQVYEQYF. The V call is TRBV5-4, the J call TRBJ2-7; TRBD1 aligns across 8 bases. The junction had 3 bases not matched to a gene; V was cut back by 4 bases and J by 3 bases. This CDR3 comprises 13 residues. CDR1 is SGHNT, CDR2 YYREEE, per germline (reference sequence).

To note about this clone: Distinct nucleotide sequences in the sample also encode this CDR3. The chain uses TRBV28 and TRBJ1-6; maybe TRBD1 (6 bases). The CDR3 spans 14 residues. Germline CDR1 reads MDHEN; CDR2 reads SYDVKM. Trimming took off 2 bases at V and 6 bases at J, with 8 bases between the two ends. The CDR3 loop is CASSLGTSNSPLHF. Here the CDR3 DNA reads TGTGCCAGCAGTTTAGGGACAAGTAATTCACCCCTCCACTTT.

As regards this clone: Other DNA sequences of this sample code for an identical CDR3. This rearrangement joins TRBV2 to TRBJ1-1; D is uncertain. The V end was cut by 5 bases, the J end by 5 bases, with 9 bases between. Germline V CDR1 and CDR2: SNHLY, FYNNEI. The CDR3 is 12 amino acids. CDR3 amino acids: CASSPWGTEAFF. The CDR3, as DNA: TGTGCCAGCAGTCCCTGGGGTACTGAAGCTTTCTTT. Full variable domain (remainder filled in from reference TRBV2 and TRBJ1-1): EPEVTQTPSHQVTQMGQEVILRCVPISNHLYFYWYRQILGQKVEFLVSFYNNEISEKSEIFDDQFSVERPDGSNFTLKIRSTKLEDSAMYFCASSPWGTEAFFGQGTRLTVV.

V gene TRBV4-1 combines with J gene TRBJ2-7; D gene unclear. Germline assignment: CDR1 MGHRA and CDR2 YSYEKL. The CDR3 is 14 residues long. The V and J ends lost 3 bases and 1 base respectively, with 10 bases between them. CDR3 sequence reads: CASSHKEKSYEQYF. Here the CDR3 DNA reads TGCGCCAGCAGCCACAAGGAGAAGTCCTACGAGCAGTACTTC.

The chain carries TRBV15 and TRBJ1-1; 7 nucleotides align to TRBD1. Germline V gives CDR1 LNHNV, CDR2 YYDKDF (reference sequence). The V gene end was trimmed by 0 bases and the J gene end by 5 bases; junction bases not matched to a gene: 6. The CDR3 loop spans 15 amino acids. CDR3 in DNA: TGTGCCACCAGCAGAGAACGAGGGGGCGATACTGAAGCTTTCTTT. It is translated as CATSRERGGDTEAFF.

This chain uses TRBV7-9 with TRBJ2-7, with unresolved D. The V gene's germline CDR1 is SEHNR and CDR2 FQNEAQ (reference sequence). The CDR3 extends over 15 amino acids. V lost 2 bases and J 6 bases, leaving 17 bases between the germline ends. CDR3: CASSLSAEPTREQYF. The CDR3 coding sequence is TGTGCCAGCAGCTTAAGTGCTGAACCGACACGCGAGCAGTACTTC. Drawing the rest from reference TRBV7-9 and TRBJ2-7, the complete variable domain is DTGVSQNPRHKITKRGQNVTFRCDPISEHNRLYWYRQTLGQGPEFLTYFQNEAQLEKSRLLSDRFSAERPKGSFSTLEIQRTEQGDSAMYLCASSLSAEPTREQYFGPGTRLTVT.

The CDR3 loop is CASSGVESGNTIYF. The CDR3, as DNA: TGTGCCAGCTCAGGGGTGGAGTCTGGAAACACCATATATTTT. J is TRBJ1-3 and V is TRBV25-1; D might be TRBD1 (6 bases). The V end was cut by 8 bases, the J end by 1 base, with 12 bases between. The CDR3 totals 14 residues. Germline values: CDR1 MGHDK, CDR2 SYGVNS.

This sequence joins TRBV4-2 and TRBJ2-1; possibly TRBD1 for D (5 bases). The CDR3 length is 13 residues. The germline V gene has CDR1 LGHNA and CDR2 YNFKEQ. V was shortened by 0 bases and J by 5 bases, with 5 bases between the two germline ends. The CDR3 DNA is TGTGCCAGCAGCCAAGAAGGGGACAATGAGCAGTTCTTC. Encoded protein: CASSQEGDNEQFF.

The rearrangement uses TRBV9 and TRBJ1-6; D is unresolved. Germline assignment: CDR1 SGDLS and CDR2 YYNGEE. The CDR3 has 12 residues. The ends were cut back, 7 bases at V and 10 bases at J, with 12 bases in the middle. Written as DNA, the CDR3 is TGTGCCAGCGGTCCGGGATACTCACCCCTCCACTTT. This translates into CASGPGYSPLHF.

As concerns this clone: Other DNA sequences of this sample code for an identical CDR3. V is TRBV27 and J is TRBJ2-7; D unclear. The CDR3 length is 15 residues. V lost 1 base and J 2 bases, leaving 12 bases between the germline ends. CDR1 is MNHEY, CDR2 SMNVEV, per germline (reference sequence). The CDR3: CASSLLGGRTYEQYF. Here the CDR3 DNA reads TGTGCCAGCAGTTTATTGGGCGGCAGAACCTACGAGCAGTACTTC.

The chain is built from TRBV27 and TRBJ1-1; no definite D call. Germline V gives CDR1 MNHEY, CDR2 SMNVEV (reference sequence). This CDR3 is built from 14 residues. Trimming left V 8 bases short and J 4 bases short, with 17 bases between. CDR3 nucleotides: TGTGCCAGCGGATACTCCTCGGGTATCACTGAAGCTTTCTTT. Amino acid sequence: CASGYSSGITEAFF.

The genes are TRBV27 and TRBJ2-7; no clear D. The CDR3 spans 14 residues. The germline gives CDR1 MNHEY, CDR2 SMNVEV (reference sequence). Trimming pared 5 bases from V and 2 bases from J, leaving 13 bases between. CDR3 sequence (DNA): TGTGCCAGCAGTGTCAGTGGGCCAACCTACGAGCAGTACTTC. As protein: CASSVSGPTYEQYF.

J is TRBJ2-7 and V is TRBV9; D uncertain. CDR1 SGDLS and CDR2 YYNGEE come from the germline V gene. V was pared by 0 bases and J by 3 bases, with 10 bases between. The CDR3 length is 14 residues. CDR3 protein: CASSVADGNYEQYF. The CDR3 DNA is TGTGCCAGCAGCGTAGCAGACGGAAACTACGAGCAGTACTTC.

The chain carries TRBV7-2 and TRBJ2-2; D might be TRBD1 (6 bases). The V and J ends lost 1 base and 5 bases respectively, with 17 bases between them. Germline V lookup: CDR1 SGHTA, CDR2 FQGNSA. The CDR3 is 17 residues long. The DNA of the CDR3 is TGTGCCAGCAGCTTAGAGGTCGCACAGGGCTTAACCGGGGAGCTGTTTTTT. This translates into CASSLEVAQGLTGELFF.

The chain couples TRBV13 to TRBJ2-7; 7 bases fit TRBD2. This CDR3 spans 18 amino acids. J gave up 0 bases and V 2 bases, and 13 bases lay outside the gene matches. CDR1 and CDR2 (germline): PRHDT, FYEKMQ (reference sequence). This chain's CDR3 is CASSLSWGPGGVSYEQYF. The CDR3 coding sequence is TGTGCCAGCAGCTTAAGTTGGGGACCGGGGGGAGTCTCCTACGAGCAGTACTTC. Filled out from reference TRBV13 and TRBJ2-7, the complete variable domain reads AAGVIQSPRHLIKEKRETATLKCYPIPRHDTVYWYQQGPGQDPQFLISFYEKMQSDKGSIPDRFSAQQFSDYHSELNMSSLELGDSALYFCASSLSWGPGGVSYEQYFGPGTRLTVT.

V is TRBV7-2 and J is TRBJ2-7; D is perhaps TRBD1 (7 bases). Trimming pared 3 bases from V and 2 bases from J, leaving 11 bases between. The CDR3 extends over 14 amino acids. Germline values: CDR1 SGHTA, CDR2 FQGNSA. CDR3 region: CASSLRGQTYEQYF. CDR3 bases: TGTGCCAGCAGCTTGCGGGGACAGACCTACGAGCAGTACTTC.

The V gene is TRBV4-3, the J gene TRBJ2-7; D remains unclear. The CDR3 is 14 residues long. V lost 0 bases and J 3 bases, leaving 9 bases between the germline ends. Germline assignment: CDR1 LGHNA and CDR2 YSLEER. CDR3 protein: CASSQDANFYEQYF. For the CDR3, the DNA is TGCGCCAGCAGCCAAGACGCTAACTTCTACGAGCAGTACTTC.